These T cell receptor beta chains were read from a single sample in a study of blood T cell repertoires in COVID-19. Sequenced by immunoSEQ multiplex PCR; TCRdb stores in-frame clones only, minus some. The data show roughly 190,000 clones, around 80% seen once. Sequences were obtained from peripheral blood. Receptor source: a man aged 60 to 75 with acute or convalescent COVID-19. CDR3s include the opening cysteine and the closing phenylalanine or tryptophan. Fields, in order: clone size, V gene, D gene, J gene, CDR3 DNA, CDR3 protein. A D gene is named only where the DNA matches it firmly. Only part of the rows carry a size: once, few, many, or a class if the clone is expanded.

>NA|TRBV4-2|NA|TRBJ1-4
TGTGCCAGCAGCCAAGATCTTATCGGGAGTACAACTAATGAAAAACTGTTTTTT
CASSQDLIGSTTNEKLFF
>medium-sized|TRBV5-5|NA|TRBJ1-2
TGTGCCAGCAGCTTGGCAACCCCTTGGGACTATACCCACCTTGGCTACACCTTC
CASSLATPWDYTHLGYTF
>few|TRBV19|NA|TRBJ1-3
TGTGCCAGTAGTATAGAGAGTCGTACTGGAAACACCATATATTTT
CASSIESRTGNTIYF
>NA|TRBV30|TRBD1|TRBJ1-5
TGTGCCTGGAGTGTTGGGGACAGGTTACAGCCCCAGCATTTT
CAWSVGDRLQPQHF
>NA|TRBV18|TRBD1|TRBJ1-1
TGTGCCAGCTCACCCTTACAGGGGAGGACCGGGGAAGCTTTCTTT
CASSPLQGRTGEAFF
>once|TRBV25-1|TRBD1|TRBJ2-1
TGTGCCAGCAGTGCAAATGACCGGGACAGGAGCTCCTACAATGAGCAGTTCTTC
CASSANDRDRSSYNEQFF
>few|TRBV19|TRBD1|TRBJ1-6
TGTGCCAGTAGCGGAGGGACAGGGAATTCACCCCTCCACTTT
CASSGGTGNSPLHF
>NA|TRBV2|NA|TRBJ1-1
TGTGCCAGCAGTCGCCGAGCCGGGGAGGATACTTTCTTT
CASSRRAGEDTFF
>many|TRBV30|NA|TRBJ2-3
TGTGCCTGGAGCACTAGTTGGGATACGCAGTATTTT
CAWSTSWDTQYF
>once|TRBV19|NA|TRBJ1-5
TGTGCCAGTAGGATGAGATTCGGTCAGCCCCAGCATTTT
CASRMRFGQPQHF
>NA|TRBV21-1|NA|TRBJ2-5
TGTGCCAGCAGCAAAGCCCGGACAGGGGATGGAGAGACCCAGTACTTC
CASSKARTGDGETQYF
>NA|TRBV7-9|NA|TRBJ1-1
TGTGCCAGCAGCATACAGGCCCTGAACACTGAAGCTTTCTTT
CASSIQALNTEAFF
>NA|TRBV3-1/TRBV3-2|NA|TRBJ1-1
TGTGCCAGCAGCCAACAAGGGAGGGCATGGGCTTTCTTT
CASSQQGRAWAFF
>NA|TRBV6-6|NA|TRBJ2-1
TGTGCCAGCAGCCTCGACAGCTACAATGAGCAGTTCTTC
CASSLDSYNEQFF
>NA|TRBV9|NA|TRBJ1-6
TGTGCCAGCAGCGCAGGATTGGATTCACCCCTCCACTTT
CASSAGLDSPLHF
>NA|TRBV23-1|TRBD1|TRBJ1-2
TGCGCCAGCAGTTCCCTCGCGGGCAGGGGGCTCTATGGCTACACCTTC
CASSSLAGRGLYGYTF
>NA|TRBV19|TRBD1|TRBJ1-3
TGTGCCAGTAGGTCTAGCGGACAGGGGTCTGGAAACACCATATATTTT
CASRSSGQGSGNTIYF
>NA|TRBV7-3|TRBD1|TRBJ1-1
TGTGCCAGCAGCTTAATGCAGGGGGCGACTGAAGCTTTCTTT
CASSLMQGATEAFF
>NA|TRBV6-5|NA|TRBJ1-5
TGTGCCAGCAGGCCAGGGGCGGAGATGGGTCAGCCCCAGCATTTT
CASRPGAEMGQPQHF
>NA|TRBV13|NA|TRBJ1-5
TGTGCCAGCAGCTTATCCGGGTGGGGGCGACGCAATCAGCCCCAGCATTTT
CASSLSGWGRRNQPQHF
>NA|TRBV27|NA|TRBJ2-3
TGTGCCAGCAGTTTTGGACCCGGGAGTCCAGATACGCAGTATTTT
CASSFGPGSPDTQYF
>NA|TRBV27|TRBD1|TRBJ1-2
TGTGCCAGCAGTTTAGGGACAGACTATGGCTACACCTTC
CASSLGTDYGYTF
>NA|TRBV5-1|NA|TRBJ2-5
TGCGCCAGCAGCTTAGCGCAAGAGACCCAGTACTTC
CASSLAQETQYF
>NA|TRBV6-1|NA|TRBJ2-3
TGTGCCAGCAGTGAAGCGCTTCGGGGGAGACCGAACACAGATACGCAGTATTTT
CASSEALRGRPNTDTQYF
>NA|TRBV28|NA|TRBJ1-3
TGTGCCAGCAGTTATAAGGGGGTCTCTGGAAACACCATATATTTT
CASSYKGVSGNTIYF
>once|TRBV3-1/TRBV3-2|TRBD1|TRBJ2-2
TGTGCCAGCAGCCTGAGGACAGGACAAAACACCGGGGAGCTGTTTTTT
CASSLRTGQNTGELFF
>NA|TRBV28|NA|TRBJ1-6
TGTGCCAGCAGGGGAGGTCTAGATAATTCACCCCTCCACTTT
CASRGGLDNSPLHF
>NA|TRBV6-2/TRBV6-3|NA|TRBJ1-6
TGTGCCAGCAGTTACTCTTACAGGGTCGGTGTTCCCCTCCACTTT
CASSYSYRVGVPLHF
>once|TRBV7-9|TRBD1|TRBJ1-6
TGTGCCAGCAGCTTAGCACAGGGGACTTCACCCCTCCACTTT
CASSLAQGTSPLHF
>once|TRBV6-5|TRBD2|TRBJ2-7
TGTGCCAGCAGCCGGTCGGGGGGTCGAACCTACGAGCAGTACTTC
CASSRSGGRTYEQYF
>NA|TRBV18|NA|TRBJ1-2
TGTGCCAGCTCACCACCGGACAGTCCAGGGGGCTACACCTTC
CASSPPDSPGGYTF
>NA|TRBV5-6|NA|TRBJ2-7
TGTGCCAGCAGCTTCACAGGGTCAGAGCAGTACTTC
CASSFTGSEQYF
>once|TRBV7-9|NA|TRBJ2-3
TGTGCCAGCCGCGCCCAGGGATATACGCAGTATTTT
CASRAQGYTQYF
>NA|TRBV5-1|NA|TRBJ1-6
TGCGCCAGCAGCTTGGCCTGGCAGAGCGATAATTCACCCCTCCACTTT
CASSLAWQSDNSPLHF
>NA|TRBV29-1|NA|TRBJ1-1
TGCAGCGTTGGGTGGGGGGAGAACACTGAAGCTTTCTTT
CSVGWGENTEAFF
>NA|TRBV5-1|NA|TRBJ2-3
TGCGCCAGCGTGAACGGAGGGGTACGGACAGATACGCAGTATTTT
CASVNGGVRTDTQYF
>once|TRBV6-2/TRBV6-3|NA|TRBJ1-1
TGTGCCAGCAGTTACGGAGACAGAAAAGCTTTCTTT
CASSYGDRKAFF
>NA|TRBV27|NA|TRBJ1-2
TGTGCCAGCAGTTTATCGGCAGGGGCTAACTATGGCTACACCTTC
CASSLSAGANYGYTF
>NA|TRBV5-1|NA|TRBJ1-1
TGCGCCAGCGGCTTAAACCCACAGGGTATGAACACTGAAGCTTTCTTT
CASGLNPQGMNTEAFF
>NA|TRBV19|TRBD1|TRBJ1-5
TGTGCCAGTAGTATAGGGGGACAGGTAAATCAGCCCCAGCATTTT
CASSIGGQVNQPQHF
>NA|TRBV6-5|NA|TRBJ2-7
TGTGCCAGCAGTCGCTCGCGGACAGCCTACGAGCAGTACTTC
CASSRSRTAYEQYF
>NA|TRBV3-1/TRBV3-2|NA|TRBJ2-1
TGTGCCAGCAGCCCCAGAGGGGGCTCCTACAATGAGCAGTTCTTC
CASSPRGGSYNEQFF
>NA|TRBV7-3|NA|TRBJ2-7
TGTGCCAGCAGATTGCAGGGGAGCTCCTACGAGCAGTACTTC
CASRLQGSSYEQYF
>NA|TRBV24-1|TRBD2|TRBJ2-1
TGTGCCACCAGTGATGTAGCGGGAGGCAATAATGAGCAGTTCTTC
CATSDVAGGNNEQFF
>NA|TRBV3-1/TRBV3-2|NA|TRBJ2-1
TGTGCCAGCAGCCATAGTGGGGGCGGTGAGCAGTTCTTC
CASSHSGGGEQFF
>once|TRBV10-3|NA|TRBJ2-7
TGTGCCATCAGTGAATTTGGGGCGATCAGCGAGCAGTACTTC
CAISEFGAISEQYF
>NA|TRBV28|NA|TRBJ2-2
TGTGCCAGCAGTGCGGGTGCCGCGAACACCGGGGAGCTGTTTTTT
CASSAGAANTGELFF